The clone carrying this TCR beta chain is large (0.1 to 1%) within its sample. What it binds is unknown. This specimen belongs to a study of T cell repertoires in aging, cancer and after chemotherapy. Amplification of TCR beta used genomic DNA extracted from peripheral blood. Study-level findings and limits: Thymic emigration or peripheral T cell expansion may be impaired by lymphoid organ infiltration in hematological cancer.

The CDR3 runs to 14 residues. Between the trimmed V and J ends, which lost 6 bases and 2 bases, there was a span of 13 bases. Per the germline V gene, CDR1 is MNHNS and CDR2 is SASEGT. Multiplex touch-down PCR with TRB-A/B primers amplified rearranged V-D-J TRB sequences. TCRdb analysed the multiplex PCR reads with MiXCR anew, one entry per CDR3 protein. Of fewer than 6,000 distinct CDR3 sequences in the sample, approximately 40% are singletons; the top ten hold about 7%. The receptor was derived from a human donor with a blood cancer. The sample taken for sequencing was blood. V is TRBV6-1 and J is TRBJ2-5; D is unresolved. CDR3 sequence (DNA): TGTGCCAGCAGCCAAGGGCAGACGCAAGAGACCCAGTACTTC. It specifies CASSQGQTQETQYF.